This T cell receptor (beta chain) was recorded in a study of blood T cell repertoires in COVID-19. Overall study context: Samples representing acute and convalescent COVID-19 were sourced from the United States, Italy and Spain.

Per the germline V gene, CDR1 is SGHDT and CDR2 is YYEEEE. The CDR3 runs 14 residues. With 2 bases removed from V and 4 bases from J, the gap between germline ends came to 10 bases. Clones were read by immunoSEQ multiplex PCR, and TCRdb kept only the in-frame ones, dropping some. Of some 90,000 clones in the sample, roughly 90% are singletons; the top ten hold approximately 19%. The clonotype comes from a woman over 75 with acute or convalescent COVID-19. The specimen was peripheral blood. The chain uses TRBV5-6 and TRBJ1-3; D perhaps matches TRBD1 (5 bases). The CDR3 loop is CASSFRGKGNTIYF. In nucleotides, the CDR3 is TGTGCCAGCAGCTTTCGGGGGAAAGGAAACACCATATATTTT.